Each of the 5 T cell receptor beta chains below was sequenced from the same sample in a study of identical twins. One entry per CDR3 protein results from TCRdb running MiXCR on the 5' RACE reads. The data contain around 1.7 million distinct CDR3 sequences, about 32% of them singletons. Sample: cord blood. All receptors come from a newborn girl in good health.

This clonotype was recorded a few times. The chain combines TRBV5-1 with TRBJ2-7; D is ambiguous. The J call may be in error: the DNA end matches TRBJ2-5 better. Germline assignment: CDR1 SGHRS and CDR2 YFSETQ. The CDR3 loop spans 13 amino acids. In DNA form, the CDR3 reads TGCGCCAGCAGCTTGAAGGGTACAGAGACCCAGTACTTC. Protein product: CASSLKGTETQYF.

This clonotype was observed a single time. The chain recombines TRBV6-1 with TRBJ2-7; 9 bases align to TRBD2. The J segment lost 6 bases and the V segment lost 6 bases, leaving 12 bases of the junction unmatched. From germline, CDR1 is MNHNS and CDR2 SASEGT. This CDR3 has 15 amino acids. As DNA, the CDR3 is TGTGCCAGCAGAAGGGAGACTAGCGGTACCTGCGAGCAGTACTTC. Its translation is CASRRETSGTCEQYF.

CDR3 sequence: CSAPGLNSYNEQFF. CDR3 nucleotides: TGCAGTGCCCCGGGACTAAACTCCTACAATGAGCAGTTCTTC. The rearrangement joins TRBV20-1 to TRBJ2-1; 7 positions agree with TRBD2. Germline V gives CDR1 DFQATT, CDR2 SNEGSKA (reference sequence). The V gene end was trimmed by 6 bases and the J gene end by 0 bases; junction bases not matched to a gene: 5. There are 14 residues in the CDR3.

This rearrangement joins TRBV28 to TRBJ2-7; TRBD1 matches 7 bases. The germline CDR1 and CDR2 sequences are MDHEN and SYDVKM. The CDR3 is made up of 18 amino acids. The trim removed 4 bases at V and 2 bases at J, leaving 17 bases unmatched. This chain's CDR3 is CASSSATFDRAFPYEQYF. Here the CDR3 DNA reads TGTGCCAGCAGTTCCGCTACTTTTGACAGGGCATTTCCCTACGAGCAGTACTTC.

This clonotype has only a few counts. The genes are TRBV10-3 and TRBJ1-1, with a weak D call TRBD1 (6 bases). The V and J ends lost 2 bases and 1 base respectively, with 14 bases between them. The length of the CDR3 is 16 residues. Germline V gives CDR1 ENHRY, CDR2 SYGVKD. The DNA for the CDR3 is TGTGCCATCAGTGAGAATGGGGAGGGGGGGAACACTGAAGCTTTCTTT. Encoded protein: CAISENGEGGNTEAFF.